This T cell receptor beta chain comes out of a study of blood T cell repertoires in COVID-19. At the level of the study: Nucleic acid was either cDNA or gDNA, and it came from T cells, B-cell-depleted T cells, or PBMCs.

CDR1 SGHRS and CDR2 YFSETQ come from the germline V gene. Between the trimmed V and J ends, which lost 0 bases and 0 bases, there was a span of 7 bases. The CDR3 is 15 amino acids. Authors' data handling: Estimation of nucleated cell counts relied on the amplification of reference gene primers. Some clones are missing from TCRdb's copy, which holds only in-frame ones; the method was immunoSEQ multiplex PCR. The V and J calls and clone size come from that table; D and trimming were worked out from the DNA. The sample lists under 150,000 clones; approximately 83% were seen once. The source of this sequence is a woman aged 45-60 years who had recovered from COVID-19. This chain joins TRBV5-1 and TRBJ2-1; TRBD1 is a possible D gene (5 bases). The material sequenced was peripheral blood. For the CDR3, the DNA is TGCGCCAGCAGCTTGGAGGGGAACTCCTACAATGAGCAGTTCTTC. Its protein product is CASSLEGNSYNEQFF.